The 10 T cell receptor beta chains given below trace back to one sample, sequenced in a study of T cell responses to AZD1222 COVID-19 vaccine. This table comes from immunoSEQ multiplex PCR, and its TCRdb copy is limited to in-frame clones, with some not included. The sample shows around 130,000 clones, roughly 90% of them seen only once. The sample was peripheral blood, taken 28 days after the second AZD1222 dose. The receptors originated from an adult who received the AZD1222 COVID-19 vaccine.

This clone was found once. Since the CDR3 does not end with the conserved phenylalanine or tryptophan, this likely comes from a read error. No DNA is shown, since the ends of the CDR3 on it are uncertain; the CDR3 is the one TCRdb lists. The J gene is TRBJ1-2, the V gene TRBV21-1; TRBD1, as called in the table, went unchecked against the DNA. TRBV21-1 is flagged as a pseudogene. The CDR3 is 8 amino acids long, termini counted. The CDR3 sequence: CASSSGRG.

The V gene is TRBV27, the J gene TRBJ1-6; D might be TRBD1 (5 bases). The CDR3 sequence is 18 residues long. Trimming removed 6 bases at V and 0 bases at J, with 18 bases between. Germline V gene lookup returns CDR1 MNHEY and CDR2 SMNVEV (reference sequence). This CDR3 is CASRSSRDGSSYNSPLHF. The DNA of the CDR3 is TGTGCCAGCAGGTCCTCCCGGGACGGAAGCTCCTATAATTCACCCCTCCACTTT.

This rearrangement joins TRBV7-9 to TRBJ2-5; no firm D call. The V end lost 1 base, the J end lost 3 bases, and 15 bases lay between the germline ends. This CDR3 contains 16 residues. The germline V gene has CDR1 SEHNR and CDR2 FQNEAQ (reference sequence). CDR3 in amino acids: CASSLVGGREKETQYF. CDR3 bases: TGTGCCAGCAGCTTAGTCGGTGGAAGGGAAAAAGAGACCCAGTACTTC.

The DNA of the CDR3 is TGTGCCAGCAGCGCCCAGGACAGGTTCCACTCTGGAAACACCATATATTTT. Translated: CASSAQDRFHSGNTIYF. The rearrangement links TRBV9 to TRBJ1-3, with TRBD1 identical over 7 bases. CDR1 and CDR2 (germline): SGDLS, YYNGEE. Trimming cost V 3 bases and J 0 bases; bases outside gene matches: 9. This CDR3 spans 17 amino acids.

The J gene is TRBJ1-2, the V gene TRBV5-6; possible D gene TRBD1, 6 bases. V lost 0 bases and J 8 bases, leaving 17 bases between the germline ends. From germline, CDR1 is SGHDT and CDR2 YYEEEE. CDR3 length equals 15 residues. In DNA, the CDR3 is TGTGCCAGCAGCTTGGATCTATCAACAGGGCACGGCTACACCTTC. This translates into CASSLDLSTGHGYTF.

The chain joins TRBV11-2 to TRBJ1-2, with a possible D match to TRBD1 (5 bases). Germline V gives CDR1 SGHAT, CDR2 FQNNGV. The CDR3 totals 13 residues. V gave up 8 bases and J gave up 0 bases, with 10 bases separating them. CDR3 loop: CASATVTNYGYTF. The CDR3 DNA reads TGTGCCAGCGCGACAGTTACTAACTATGGCTACACCTTC.

The chain is built from TRBV11-3 and TRBJ1-1; D is unresolved. Trimming left V 5 bases short and J 8 bases short, with 12 bases between. Germline CDR1 SGHNT, CDR2 YENEEA. The CDR3 has 12 residues. The CDR3 reads CASSPGPQEAFF. Here the CDR3 DNA reads TGTGCCAGCAGCCCCGGGCCGCAGGAAGCTTTCTTT.

This clone was detected only a few times. The chain recombines TRBV20-1 with TRBJ2-7; D gene ambiguous. The V and J ends lost 0 bases and 7 bases respectively, with 7 bases between them. The germline CDR1 and CDR2 sequences are DFQATT and SNEGSKA (reference sequence). The CDR3 length is 11 residues. CDR3 bases: TGCAGTGCTAGAGATCGAGCGGAGCAGTACTTC. Protein product: CSARDRAEQYF.

This clone has more than one count but fewer than ten. V and J are TRBV4-2 and TRBJ2-2, with D tentatively TRBD1 (5 bases). Germline V gives CDR1 LGHNA, CDR2 YNFKEQ. The CDR3 is made up of 15 amino acids. V was trimmed by 1 base and J by 6 bases, leaving 12 bases between them. In DNA, the CDR3 is TGTGCCAGCAGCCAAGTGATAGGGGTATCCGGGGAGCTGTTTTTT. Amino acid sequence: CASSQVIGVSGELFF.

This rearrangement joins TRBV29-1 to TRBJ1-1; maybe TRBD1 (5 bases). With 6 bases removed from V and 2 bases from J, the gap between germline ends came to 13 bases. Germline CDR1 is SQVTM and CDR2 is ANQGSEA. The CDR3 runs 13 residues. The CDR3 protein is CSVERGINTEAFF. In DNA, the CDR3 is TGCAGCGTCGAGCGGGGGATCAACACTGAAGCTTTCTTT.